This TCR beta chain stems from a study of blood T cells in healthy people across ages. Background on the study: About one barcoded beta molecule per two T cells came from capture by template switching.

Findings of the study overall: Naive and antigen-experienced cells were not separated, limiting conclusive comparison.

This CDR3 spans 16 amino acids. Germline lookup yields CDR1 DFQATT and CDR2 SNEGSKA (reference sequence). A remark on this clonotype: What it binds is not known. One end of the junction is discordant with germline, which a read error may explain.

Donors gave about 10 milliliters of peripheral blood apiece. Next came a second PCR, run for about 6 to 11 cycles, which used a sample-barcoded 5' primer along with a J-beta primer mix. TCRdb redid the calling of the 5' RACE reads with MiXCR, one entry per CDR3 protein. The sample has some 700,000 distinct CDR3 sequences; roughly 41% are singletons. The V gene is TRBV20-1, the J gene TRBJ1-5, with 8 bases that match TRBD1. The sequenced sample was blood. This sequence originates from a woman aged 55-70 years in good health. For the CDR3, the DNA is TGCGGTGCTCCATCGGAGGGGACAGGCGGGAACCAGCCCCAGCATTTT. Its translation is CGAPSEGTGGNQPQHF.